This TCR beta chain was identified during a study of blood T cell repertoires in COVID-19. Overall study: Both acute and convalescent COVID-19 samples were obtained from the United States, Italy and Spain.

Measured with immunoSEQ multiplex PCR; TCRdb has only the in-frame clones, and not every one. This sample has 160,000 or so clones; around 83% occur once, and the top ten carry 5% to 6%. The sequence was obtained from a woman between 50 and 59 years old with COVID-19, enrolled during active disease. Specimen: peripheral blood.

CDR3 residues: CASSQVAGDWDTQYF. DNA for the CDR3: TGCGCCAGCAGCCAAGTGGCGGGGGATTGGGATACGCAGTATTTT. The gene calls are TRBV4-1 and TRBJ2-3; 7 bases map to TRBD2. J lost 6 bases, V lost 1 base, and 7 bases had no gene match. The germline V gene has CDR1 MGHRA and CDR2 YSYEKL. This CDR3 comprises 15 residues.